This passage covers 18 T cell receptor beta chains from one sample sequenced in a study of shared clonotypes between healthy human individuals. Naive CD8 cells lacked CD45RO, underwent positive selection for CCR7 and left out terminally differentiated effector memory CD45RA+ cells. TCRdb keeps only in-frame clones here, not all; method: immunoSEQ multiplex PCR. The table includes about 2.2 million clones, under 95% detected once. The sequencing sample was made of naive CD8+ T cells from PBMCs. These receptors were obtained from a young man in good health. Some clones in this sample may be carry-over from other donors' samples.

This chain uses TRBV5-8 with TRBJ2-1; 10 bases agree with TRBD2. This CDR3 spans 19 amino acids. The ends lost 0 bases at V and 2 bases at J; junction bases unmatched: 11. Germline CDR1 and CDR2: SGHTS and YDEGEE. In nucleotides, the CDR3 is TGTGCCAGCAGCTTGGTCGTCTCTAGCGGGAGAGCCCCCTACAATGAGCAGTTCTTC. Protein sequence: CASSLVVSSGRAPYNEQFF.

The chain employs TRBV7-2 and TRBJ2-7, with D possibly being TRBD1 (5 bases). The V end lost 2 bases, the J end lost 5 bases, and 16 bases lay between the germline ends. Germline CDR1 SGHTA, CDR2 FQGNSA. The CDR3 extends over 15 amino acids. The CDR3 DNA is TGTGCCAGCAGCTTACGGCCCAGGGCGTGGGACGAGCAGTACTTC. Protein: CASSLRPRAWDEQYF.

This chain uses TRBV6-6 with TRBJ1-1; D is undetermined. The germline V and J ends were trimmed by 2 bases and 6 bases, with 13 bases remaining between them. The CDR3 consists of 14 residues. CDR1 is MNHNY, CDR2 SVGAGI, per germline (reference sequence). CDR3 amino acids: CASSYPEYQAEAFF. DNA of the CDR3: TGTGCCAGCAGTTACCCCGAATACCAAGCTGAAGCTTTCTTT.

This clone was counted between two and nine times. The chain couples TRBV27 to TRBJ1-5; TRBD1 matches at 9 bases. In germline, CDR1 is MNHEY, CDR2 SMNVEV (reference sequence). Trimming removed 4 bases from V and 6 bases from J; junction bases left unmatched: 7. CDR3 length: 15 amino acids. The CDR3 DNA reads TGTGCCAGCAGTTGGCGAGGGACAGGGTTTCAGCCCCAGCATTTT. Amino acids: CASSWRGTGFQPQHF.

The chain has TRBV9 and TRBJ2-1, with TRBD1 matching over 9 bases. Germline V CDR1 and CDR2: SGDLS, YYNGEE. Trimming removed 3 bases from V and 10 bases from J; junction bases left unmatched: 5. The CDR3 is 13 residues long. The DNA of the CDR3 is TGTGCCAGCAGCGGTGACAGGGGGAACGAGCAGTTCTTC. The encoded protein is CASSGDRGNEQFF. Drawing the rest from reference TRBV9 and TRBJ2-1, the complete variable domain is DSGVTQTPKHLITATGQRVTLRCSPRSGDLSVYWYQQSLDQGLQFLIQYYNGEERAKGNILERFSAQQFPDLHSELNLSSLELGDSALYFCASSGDRGNEQFFGPGTRLTVL.

The chain uses TRBV2 and TRBJ2-7; D is perhaps TRBD2 (5 bases). The CDR3 has 16 residues. CDR1 SNHLY and CDR2 FYNNEI come from the germline V gene. Trimming cost V 4 bases and J 2 bases, with 18 bases left between them. For the CDR3, the DNA is TGTGCCAGCAGTGCCTCGCGGAGGAGACTTACCTACGAGCAGTACTTC. This gives the protein CASSASRRRLTYEQYF. The variable domain in full, with the rest retrieved from reference TRBV2 and TRBJ2-7, is EPEVTQTPSHQVTQMGQEVILRCVPISNHLYFYWYRQILGQKVEFLVSFYNNEISEKSEIFDDQFSVERPDGSNFTLKIRSTKLEDSAMYFCASSASRRRLTYEQYFGPGTRLTVT.

The genes are TRBV27 and TRBJ1-1; perhaps TRBD1 as D (5 bases). The CDR3 covers 14 residues. Germline-derived CDR1 and CDR2 are MNHEY and SMNVEV (reference sequence). V gave up 6 bases and J gave up 7 bases, with 18 bases separating them. CDR3 nucleotide sequence: TGTGCCAGCAGCCTTCTCAAAAGCGGGGGTGAAGCTTTCTTT. Amino acids: CASSLLKSGGEAFF.

J is TRBJ1-2 and V is TRBV5-4; 10 positions agree with TRBD1. This CDR3 has 14 amino acids. The germline gives CDR1 SGHNT, CDR2 YYREEE (reference sequence). The ends lost 0 bases at V and 6 bases at J; junction bases unmatched: 2. DNA for the CDR3: TGTGCCAGCAGCTTGGGACAGGGGGCTAATGGCTACACCTTC. Its translation: CASSLGQGANGYTF.

The chain employs TRBV19 and TRBJ2-1; TRBD1 agrees at 9 bases. The CDR3 contains 16 residues. Germline V gives CDR1 LNHDA, CDR2 SQIVND (reference sequence). Germline trimming cut 8 bases from V and 7 bases from J; bases unmatched to any gene: 15. CDR3 coding DNA: TGTGCCAGTGGGGGCCGGGACAGGGCGGAAGGGAATGAGCAGTTCTTC. Its protein product is CASGGRDRAEGNEQFF.

The V gene is TRBV6-6, the J gene TRBJ2-2; weak D call: TRBD1 (6 bases). Trimming left V 8 bases short and J 2 bases short, with 12 bases between. The CDR3 is 14 amino acids. Per the germline V gene, CDR1 is MNHNY and CDR2 is SVGAGI (reference sequence). The CDR3, as DNA: TGTGCCAGCGGGACACCGGAAAACACCGGGGAGCTGTTTTTT. It codes for CASGTPENTGELFF.

The CDR3 sequence: CASSHSGLAKNIQYF. The CDR3 DNA reads TGTGCCAGCAGCCACAGCGGGCTAGCCAAAAACATTCAGTACTTC. The rearrangement joins TRBV7-9 to TRBJ2-4, with D tentatively TRBD2 (6 bases). V lost 5 bases to trimming and J lost 0 bases, with 11 bases between them. Germline CDR1 and CDR2: SEHNR and FQNEAQ (reference sequence). The CDR3 consists of 15 residues.

On this clone: At the DNA level, this CDR3 is encoded by other sequences in the same sample as well. This chain joins TRBV6-1 and TRBJ2-7, with D perhaps TRBD1 (5 bases). The V end lost 4 bases, the J end lost 2 bases, and 9 bases lay between the germline ends. The CDR3 sequence is 13 residues long. Germline assignment: CDR1 MNHNS and CDR2 SASEGT. The DNA of the CDR3 is TGTGCCAGCAGTGCCAGGGTCCCCTACGAGCAGTACTTC. Its protein is CASSARVPYEQYF.

The chain combines TRBV27 with TRBJ2-3; tentatively, D is TRBD1 (6 bases). Trimming left V 2 bases short and J 3 bases short, with 9 bases between. Germline V gene data show CDR1 as MNHEY and CDR2 as SMNVEV (reference sequence). This CDR3 has 14 residues. The DNA for the CDR3 is TGTGCCAGCAGTTTACAGGGGCGGACAGATACGCAGTATTTT. Translated: CASSLQGRTDTQYF.

J is TRBJ2-3 and V is TRBV12-5, with 7 bases fitting TRBD2. This CDR3 has 15 amino acids. Germline loops: CDR1 LGHNT, CDR2 FRNRAP. Trimming at V came to 0 bases and at J to 2 bases, leaving 2 bases not matched to a gene. The CDR3 bases are TGTGCTAGTGGTTTGGTAGCGGGACCCACAGATACGCAGTATTTT. Translation: CASGLVAGPTDTQYF.

The chain carries TRBV29-1 and TRBJ2-1, with 9 positions matching TRBD2. Germline V CDR1 and CDR2: SQVTM, ANQGSEA. With V trimmed by 3 bases and J by 9 bases, 12 bases remained unmatched. The CDR3 has 15 amino acids. CDR3 nucleotides: TGCAGCGTTGAGGCCCTTGCGGGAGGGGGTCGTGAGCAGTTCTTC. It translates to CSVEALAGGGREQFF.

This clone has more than one count but fewer than ten. Other DNA variants within this sample encode the same CDR3. The J gene is TRBJ2-1, the V gene TRBV27; TRBD2 might be the D (6 bases). The CDR3 covers 12 residues. The germline gives CDR1 MNHEY, CDR2 SMNVEV (reference sequence). The V and J ends lost 0 bases and 9 bases respectively, with 6 bases between them. CDR3 protein: CASSLSGGEQFF. The CDR3 bases are TGTGCCAGCAGTTTATCGGGGGGTGAGCAGTTCTTC.

J is TRBJ1-2 and V is TRBV5-4; D is undetermined. In germline, CDR1 is SGHNT, CDR2 YYREEE (reference sequence). The V gene lost 0 bases and the J gene lost 3 bases, with 9 bases spanning the gap. The CDR3 loop spans 14 amino acids. Here the CDR3 DNA reads TGTGCCAGCAGCTTGGGGTTCTTAGACTATGGCTACACCTTC. It is translated as CASSLGFLDYGYTF.

This clone was detected only once. This CDR3 is also generated by other DNA sequences in the sample. The chain uses TRBV9 and TRBJ2-7; 8 nucleotides agree with TRBD2. The CDR3 is made up of 13 amino acids. The V and J ends lost 2 bases and 4 bases, in that order; junction bases with no gene match: 2. Germline lookup yields CDR1 SGDLS and CDR2 YYNGEE. CDR3 sequence reads: CASSVREGYEQYF. CDR3 DNA: TGTGCCAGCAGCGTCCGGGAGGGATACGAGCAGTACTTC.